This TCR beta chain was obtained from a study of identical twins. TCRdb passed the 5' RACE reads through MiXCR, listing each CDR3 protein once. There are 1.5 million to 2 million distinct CDR3 sequences in the sample; about 30% occur only once, and around 0.25% lies in the top ten. This CDR3 contains 14 residues. Germline V gene data show CDR1 as GTSNPN and CDR2 as SVGIG (reference sequence). V lost 8 bases and J lost 2; bases outside the gene matches: 7. The V gene is TRBV30, the J gene TRBJ2-1; TRBD2 aligns across 9 bases. Sequenced material: cord blood. The receptor was derived from a newborn girl in good health. Written as DNA, the CDR3 is TGTGCCGGATCGGCGGGGGGGCCCTACAATGAGCAGTTCTTC. Amino acids: CAGSAGGPYNEQFF.